What follows are 5 T cell receptor beta chains derived from one specimen sequenced in a study of OX40 agonist ivuxolimab in advanced cancers. The library was built by means of the immunoSEQ multiplex PCR assay. Imported from immuneACCESS, the table was reduced by TCRdb to in-frame sequences with V and J called. These copies leave out some clones; in studies compared against another copy, an unresolved V gene accounts for under half, and the cause of the remainder is not known. The sample profile shows under 95,000 clones; roughly 88% of them were found once. Together, the top ten hold approximately 6.9% of the sample. This specimen was CD4+ or CD8+ T cells sorted from blood, taken in a trial of the OX40 agonist ivuxolimab. The receptors here all came from an adult with an advanced solid tumor such as melanoma, head and neck, liver or kidney cancer.

This clone was picked up one time. The rearrangement joins TRBV11-3 to TRBJ2-5; perhaps TRBD1 as D (7 bases). The tail of the sequence fits TRBJ2-7 better, so the J call may be wrong. The CDR3 spans 15 residues. Germline CDR1 and CDR2: SGHNT and YENEEA. CDR3 sequence: CASSLRGDSSYEQYF. CDR3 in DNA: TGTGCCAGCAGCTTACGCGGGGACAGCTCCTACGAGCAGTACTTC.

This clone showed up just once. The chain combines TRBV11-3 with TRBJ2-3; 7 bases are a match to TRBD1. V was pared by 5 bases and J by 5 bases, with 7 bases of the junction left unmatched. The CDR3 loop spans 14 amino acids. Germline loops: CDR1 SGHNT, CDR2 YENEEA. Written as DNA, the CDR3 is TGTGCCAGCAGCAACCAGGGGGAGCGAGATACGCAGTATTTT. It translates to CASSNQGERDTQYF.

This clone appeared a single time. The genes are TRBV10-2 and TRBJ1-5; D remains unclear. This CDR3 has 12 amino acids. Germline V gene data show CDR1 as WSHSY and CDR2 as SAAADI. Trimming removed 4 bases from V and 6 bases from J, with 7 bases in between. CDR3 protein: CASSGWGQPQHF. Here the CDR3 DNA reads TGCGCCAGCAGTGGGTGGGGTCAGCCCCAGCATTTT.

The rearrangement links TRBV19 to TRBJ1-2; TRBD1 matches 9 bases. CDR3 length: 11 amino acids. Looked up from germline, CDR1 is LNHDA and CDR2 is SQIVND (reference sequence). CDR3 DNA sequence: TGTGCAGCGGGACAGGGCTATGGCTACACCTTC. It codes for CAAGQGYGYTF.

This rearrangement joins TRBV15 to TRBJ1-5; tentatively, D is TRBD1 (5 bases). The CDR3 is 15 amino acids. Germline values: CDR1 LNHNV, CDR2 YYDKDF (reference sequence). Trimming pared 0 bases from V and 4 bases from J, leaving 10 bases between. The CDR3 sequence is CATSRDVGGNQPQHF. CDR3 sequence (DNA): TGTGCCACCAGCAGAGATGTGGGGGGGAATCAGCCCCAGCATTTT.